The present T cell receptor beta chain was sequenced within a study of radiotherapy plus CTLA-4 blockade in lung cancer. This CDR3 is built from 15 residues. V was shortened by 2 bases and J by 4 bases, with 12 bases between the two germline ends. CDR1 is MNHEY and CDR2 is SVGAGI in the germline V gene. Using immunoSEQ multiplex PCR, the repertoire was profiled, and TCRdb retains in-frame clones only, with some absent. The repertoire consists of 95,000 to 150,000 clones, with more than 80% occurring once and the leading ten covering 5.5% to 8%. The rearrangement joins TRBV6-5 to TRBJ1-5; TRBD1 might be the D (5 bases). This specimen consisted of peripheral blood, obtained from a patient treated with radiotherapy plus ipilimumab. This sequence was found in a human donor with non-small cell lung cancer that progressed on radiotherapy plus ipilimumab. The CDR3 nucleotides are TGTGCCAGCAGTTACCCCGGGACGGAGAATCAGCCCCAGCATTTT. Protein: CASSYPGTENQPQHF.